This T cell receptor beta chain was recovered during a study of T cell changes during pregnancy in multiple sclerosis. The germline V gene encodes CDR1 MDHEN and CDR2 SYDVKM. J gave up 4 bases and V 7 bases, and 4 bases lay outside the gene matches. The CDR3 covers 12 residues. TCRdb's table, derived via immunoSEQ multiplex PCR, lists solely in-frame clones and lacks some. The repertoire holds over 90,000 clones, less than 95% seen once, with approximately 0.97% in the top ten. The clonotype was recovered from a female donor with multiple sclerosis, enrolled in a pregnancy study. The chain combines TRBV28 with TRBJ2-7; the match to TRBD1 covers 7 bases. The specimen comprised peripheral blood, sampled before pregnancy. The CDR3: CASIDRVYEQYF. In DNA, the CDR3 is TGTGCCAGCATTGACAGGGTGTACGAGCAGTACTTC. Using reference TRBV28 and TRBJ2-7 for the parts outside the CDR3, the full variable domain is DVKVTQSSRYLVKRTGEKVFLECVQDMDHENMFWYRQDPGLGLRLIYFSYDVKMKEKGDIPEGYSVSREKKERFSLILESASTNQTSMYLCASIDRVYEQYFGPGTRLTVT.